This T cell receptor beta chain originates from a study of shared clonotypes between healthy human individuals. Turning to the study itself: A donor's plate count was three for CD4 naive and three for CD4 memory; CD8 naive had two and CD8 memory one. Overall study results and limits: Between four donors, naive CD4 clonotypes were shared at a level of approximately 5%. Only blood was sampled; tissue repertoires likely differ.

In the case of this clone: Its target is unknown.

Naive CD8 populations comprised CD45RO-negative cells positively selected for CCR7, excluding terminally differentiated effector memory CD45RA+ cells. There were no recent acute infections or vaccinations among the donors, who were healthy HIV-negative adults. Some clones are missing from TCRdb's copy, which holds only in-frame ones; the method was immunoSEQ multiplex PCR. The table records just over 2,000,000 clones, approximately 94% of them present only once. The TCR was taken from a man aged 18 to 35 in good health. Material: naive CD8+ T cells sorted from blood.

The CDR3 protein is CASRGRGSTGELFF. In nucleotides, the CDR3 is TGTGCCAGCAGGGGAAGGGGGAGCACCGGGGAGCTGTTTTTT. The gene calls are TRBV5-4 and TRBJ2-2, with D possibly being TRBD1 (6 bases). In germline, CDR1 is SGHNT, CDR2 YYREEE (reference sequence). The CDR3 is made up of 14 amino acids. V was pared by 5 bases and J by 4 bases, with 12 bases between. Drawing the rest from reference TRBV5-4 and TRBJ2-2, the complete variable domain is ETGVTQSPTHLIKTRGQQVTLRCSSQSGHNTVSWYQQALGQGPQFIFQYYREEENGRGNFPPRFSGLQFPNYSSELNVNALELDDSALYLCASRGRGSTGELFFGEGSRLTVL.